The sequence of this T cell receptor beta chain was determined in a study of CD4 T cells in relation to SARS-CoV-2 and coronaviruses. Study summary: Controls used an HIV-1 Nef peptide pool or no peptide.

CDR1 is GTSNPN and CDR2 is SVGIG in the germline V gene (reference sequence). V gave up 5 bases and J gave up 0 bases, with 14 bases separating them. The CDR3 sequence is 15 residues long. Sequenced by immunoSEQ multiplex PCR; TCRdb stores in-frame clones only, minus some. The table has tens of thousands of clones, 72% seen once. Unexposed donor CD4+ T cells date from about 2011-2018, before the COVID-19 pandemic. Isolation of CD4+ T cells took place after about 10 days in culture. Points from the study as a whole: Around 60% of donors had memory CD4+ clonotypes crossrecognizing SARS-CoV-2 and common cold coronavirus spike.

In the case of this clone: Antigen specificity is unknown.

The sequencing sample was made of CD4+ T cells from PBMCs, cultured in vitro. The TCR sequence derives from a human donor in good health. The genes are TRBV30 and TRBJ2-1; a weak D match, TRBD2 (5 bases). The CDR3 DNA reads as TGTGCCTGGGACATACTAGGAGGCTCCTACAATGAGCAGTTCTTC. Protein: CAWDILGGSYNEQFF.